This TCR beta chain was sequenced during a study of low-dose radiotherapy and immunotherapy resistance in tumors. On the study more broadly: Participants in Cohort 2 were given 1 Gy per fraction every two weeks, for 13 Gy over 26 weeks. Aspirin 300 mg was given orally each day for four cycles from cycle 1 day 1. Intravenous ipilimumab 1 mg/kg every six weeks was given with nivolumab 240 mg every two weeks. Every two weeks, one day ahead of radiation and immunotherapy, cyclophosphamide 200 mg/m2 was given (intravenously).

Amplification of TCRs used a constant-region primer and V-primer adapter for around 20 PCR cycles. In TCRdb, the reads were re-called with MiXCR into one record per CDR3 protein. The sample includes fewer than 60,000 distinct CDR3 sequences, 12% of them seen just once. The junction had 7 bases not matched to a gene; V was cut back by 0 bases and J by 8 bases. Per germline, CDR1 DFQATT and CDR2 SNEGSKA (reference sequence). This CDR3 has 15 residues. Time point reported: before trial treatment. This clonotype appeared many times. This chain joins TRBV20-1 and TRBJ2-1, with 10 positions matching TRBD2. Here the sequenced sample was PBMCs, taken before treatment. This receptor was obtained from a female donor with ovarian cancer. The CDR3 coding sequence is TGCAGTGCTAGAGACAGCGGGGGGGCTGGGGATGAGCAGTTCTTC. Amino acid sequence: CSARDSGGAGDEQFF.